These T cell receptor beta chains were read from a single sample in a study of Graves' ophthalmopathy and Graves' hyperthyroidism. TCRdb ran MiXCR on the multiplex PCR reads and lists one entry per CDR3 protein. The table shows approximately 500,000 distinct CDR3 sequences, with approximately 15% occurring only once. Sequencing input: blood. The receptors were sampled from a woman in her twenties or thirties with Graves' ophthalmopathy. CDR3s include the opening cysteine and the closing phenylalanine or tryptophan. Fields, in order: J gene, V gene, clone size, D gene, CDR3 DNA, CDR3 protein. A D gene is named only where the DNA matches it firmly. Expanded clones are given a class, and other clones once, few, many or no size at all.

j_gene: TRBJ1-2; v_gene: TRBV12-3/TRBV12-4; abundance: many; d_gene: TRBD1; CDR3nt: TGTGCCAGCAGGGGGACAGTCTATGGCTACACCTTC; CDR3aa: CASRGTVYGYTF
j_gene: TRBJ1-5; v_gene: TRBV28; abundance: many; d_gene: NA; CDR3nt: TGTGCCAGCAGTTTAGGGGGAATCGAATCATTGGATCAGCCCCAGCATTTT; CDR3aa: CASSLGGIESLDQPQHF
j_gene: TRBJ1-1; v_gene: TRBV15; abundance: many; d_gene: NA; CDR3nt: TGTGCCACCAGCAGAGGCGGGGGAATGAACACTGAAGCTTTCTTT; CDR3aa: CATSRGGGMNTEAFF
j_gene: TRBJ1-5; v_gene: TRBV5-1; abundance: many; d_gene: NA; CDR3nt: TGCGCCAGCAGCGCCCCCCCTCAGGGTGATAGCAATCAGCCCCAGCATTTT; CDR3aa: CASSAPPQGDSNQPQHF
j_gene: TRBJ2-7; v_gene: TRBV6-7; abundance: many; d_gene: NA; CDR3nt: TGTGCCAGCAGTTTCTTTAGCGGAGCTCAGTGCTACGAGCAGTACTTC; CDR3aa: CASSFFSGAQCYEQYF
j_gene: TRBJ2-7; v_gene: TRBV29-1; abundance: many; d_gene: TRBD1; CDR3nt: TGCAGCGTTGATCCCGGGACAGCCTACGAGCAGTACTTC; CDR3aa: CSVDPGTAYEQYF
j_gene: TRBJ2-7; v_gene: TRBV6-5; abundance: many; d_gene: TRBD1; CDR3nt: TGTGCCAGCAGTTTCACAGGGGTTTTCTACGAGCAGTACTTC; CDR3aa: CASSFTGVFYEQYF
j_gene: TRBJ2-5; v_gene: TRBV30; abundance: many; d_gene: NA; CDR3nt: TGTGCCTGGAGTGCAACCGGGACACCTAAAGAGACCCAGTACTTC; CDR3aa: CAWSATGTPKETQYF
j_gene: TRBJ1-1; v_gene: TRBV20-1; abundance: few; d_gene: NA; CDR3nt: TGCAGTGCTAGAGACCGGCGTGGAGGCACTGAAGCTTTCTTT; CDR3aa: CSARDRRGGTEAFF
j_gene: TRBJ1-1; v_gene: TRBV6-1; abundance: many; d_gene: NA; CDR3nt: TGTGCCAGCAGTGTATCAGGACTGAACACTGAAGCTTTCTTT; CDR3aa: CASSVSGLNTEAFF
j_gene: TRBJ1-5; v_gene: TRBV11-2; abundance: NA; d_gene: NA; CDR3nt: TGTGCCAGCAGCTTAGGCGGGGGTTTTCAGCCCCAGCATTTT; CDR3aa: CASSLGGGFQPQHF
j_gene: TRBJ2-7; v_gene: TRBV6-5; abundance: many; d_gene: TRBD1; CDR3nt: TGTGCCAGCAGCTCCGGGACAGGGGCGAACTACGAGCAGTACTTC; CDR3aa: CASSSGTGANYEQYF
j_gene: TRBJ1-2; v_gene: TRBV11-2; abundance: NA; d_gene: NA; CDR3nt: TGTGCCAGCAGCCTCCCGGGGACGACTTTCTACACCTTC; CDR3aa: CASSLPGTTFYTF
j_gene: TRBJ2-6; v_gene: TRBV20-1; abundance: many; d_gene: TRBD1; CDR3nt: TGCAGTGCTAGCCCCCCCCTGGGACAGAAAGAATCTGGGGCCAACGTCCTGACTTTC; CDR3aa: CSASPPLGQKESGANVLTF
j_gene: TRBJ1-1; v_gene: TRBV19; abundance: many; d_gene: NA; CDR3nt: TGTGCCAGCCAAACCGGAATGGGGGAAGCTTTCTTT; CDR3aa: CASQTGMGEAFF
j_gene: TRBJ2-7; v_gene: TRBV12-3/TRBV12-4; abundance: many; d_gene: NA; CDR3nt: TGTGCCAGCAGTTTGAAGGGGACTTCGGCCGAGCAGTACTTC; CDR3aa: CASSLKGTSAEQYF
j_gene: TRBJ1-3; v_gene: TRBV6-5; abundance: many; d_gene: NA; CDR3nt: TGTGCCAGCAGTTCCCGGGGGGACTCTGGAAACACCATATATTTT; CDR3aa: CASSSRGDSGNTIYF
j_gene: TRBJ2-7; v_gene: TRBV7-3; abundance: many; d_gene: NA; CDR3nt: TGTGCCAGCAGCTTAAGTACATCCTACGAGCAGTACTTC; CDR3aa: CASSLSTSYEQYF
j_gene: TRBJ1-2; v_gene: TRBV28; abundance: many; d_gene: TRBD1; CDR3nt: TGTGCCAGCAGTTTCTACAGAAACCCGGGACAGGGATTATATGGCTACACCTTC; CDR3aa: CASSFYRNPGQGLYGYTF
j_gene: TRBJ1-2; v_gene: TRBV12-3/TRBV12-4; abundance: NA; d_gene: NA; CDR3nt: TGTGCCAGCAGGAGGGGACTTTGGGGCGGCTACACCTTC; CDR3aa: CASRRGLWGGYTF
j_gene: TRBJ1-2; v_gene: TRBV30; abundance: NA; d_gene: NA; CDR3nt: TGTGCCTGGAGTGTAAAGGACCTAGAATCTGGAAGGGGCTACACCTTC; CDR3aa: CAWSVKDLESGRGYTF
j_gene: TRBJ2-7; v_gene: TRBV20-1; abundance: many; d_gene: NA; CDR3nt: TGCAGTGCTCGGGACCGGGACACACTCTACGAGCAGTACTTC; CDR3aa: CSARDRDTLYEQYF
j_gene: TRBJ1-1; v_gene: TRBV12-3/TRBV12-4; abundance: many; d_gene: NA; CDR3nt: TGTGCCAGCAGCCCGGCCGGAGGAGGTGGAGCTTTCTTT; CDR3aa: CASSPAGGGGAFF
j_gene: TRBJ2-2; v_gene: TRBV6-5; abundance: few; d_gene: TRBD1; CDR3nt: TGTGCCAGCAGTTTCTCAGGGGGCGAGGACACCGGGGAGCTGTTTTTT; CDR3aa: CASSFSGGEDTGELFF
j_gene: TRBJ1-2; v_gene: TRBV30; abundance: few; d_gene: NA; CDR3nt: TGTGCCTGGAGTGTATCCGATGGCTACACCTTC; CDR3aa: CAWSVSDGYTF
j_gene: TRBJ1-6; v_gene: TRBV7-9; abundance: many; d_gene: NA; CDR3nt: TGTGCCAGCAGCTTTGGTGGCAGCGTTAATTCACCCCTCCACTTT; CDR3aa: CASSFGGSVNSPLHF
j_gene: TRBJ2-7; v_gene: TRBV6-1; abundance: many; d_gene: TRBD2; CDR3nt: TGTGCCAGCGGGAGGGACGGAGCCTACGAGCAGTACTTC; CDR3aa: CASGRDGAYEQYF
j_gene: TRBJ1-6; v_gene: TRBV6-2/TRBV6-3; abundance: NA; d_gene: TRBD1; CDR3nt: TGTGCCAGCAGTTACGGACAGGGAGCCACTTCACCCCTCCACTTT; CDR3aa: CASSYGQGATSPLHF
j_gene: TRBJ1-2; v_gene: TRBV7-2; abundance: NA; d_gene: NA; CDR3nt: TGTGCCAGCAGCTTAAACGGGGCGGGTGGCTACACCTTC; CDR3aa: CASSLNGAGGYTF